These 29 T cell receptor beta chains share one sample of origin, sequenced in a study of tumor and adjacent non-tumor tissue in lung cancer. The library came from three nested PCR rounds adapted from ARM-PCR protocols. TCRdb itself ran the multiplex PCR reads through MiXCR, one entry per CDR3 protein. Of 60,000 to 85,000 distinct CDR3 sequences in the sample, around 75% are singletons; the top ten hold less than 15%. RNA was extracted from bulk tissue without any cell sorting. The sample taken for sequencing was lung tumor tissue. These receptors came from a woman between 50 and 59 years old with non-small cell lung cancer.

As regards this clonotype: At one end, the junction sequence differs from germline, possibly due to a read error. The gene calls are TRBV10-3 and TRBJ2-1; the match to TRBD2 covers 10 bases. The length of the CDR3 is 18 residues. Per the germline V gene, CDR1 is ENHRY and CDR2 is SYGVKD. CDR3 residues: CAISERLAGVNSYNEQFF. The CDR3 nucleotides read TGTGCCATCAGTGAGAGGCTAGCGGGAGTAAACTCCTACAATGAACAGTTCTTC.

The chain joins TRBV20-1 to TRBJ2-7, with 8 bases lining up with TRBD2. Germline CDR1 DFQATT, CDR2 SNEGSKA (reference sequence). CDR3 length equals 15 residues. After removal of 7 bases from V and 2 bases from J, the junction contained 13 bases not matched to a gene. This CDR3 reads CSVSEISGNTYEQYF. The CDR3 nucleotides read TGCAGTGTTAGCGAGATTAGCGGGAACACCTACGAGCAGTACTTC.

Comment on this clonotype: One end of the junction is discordant with germline, which a read error may explain. Written as DNA, the CDR3 is TGCAGTTCTAGAGACCCTACAGAGGACTGGTCCGAGCAGTACTTC. Its protein is CSSRDPTEDWSEQYF. The V and J genes are TRBV20-1 and TRBJ2-7, with D perhaps TRBD2 (5 bases). The CDR3 extends over 15 amino acids. The germline V gene encodes CDR1 DFQATT and CDR2 SNEGSKA (reference sequence).

As for this clonotype: The junction and the germline gene differ at one end; a read error may be behind it. V gene TRBV6-2 or TRBV6-3 combines with J gene TRBJ2-5; 12 nucleotides match TRBD2. Per the germline V gene, CDR1 is MNHEY and CDR2 is SVGEGT. The length of the CDR3 is 14 residues. The DNA for the CDR3 is TGTGCCACCCGACTAGCGGGAGTAGGAGAGAGCCAGTACTTC. This sequence encodes CATRLAGVGESQYF.

This clonotype was seen just once. This CDR3 is missing its conserved last phenylalanine or tryptophan, likely due to a read error. No DNA is shown, since the ends of the CDR3 on it are uncertain; the CDR3 is the one TCRdb lists. The chain combines TRBV6-5 with TRBJ2-4; the table's D gene call, TRBD1, was not cross checked with the DNA. Germline assignment: CDR1 MNHEY and CDR2 SVGAGI. The CDR3 length is 13 residues, termini included. CDR3: CASRQDQGNIQYL.

A note on this clonotype: Sequence at one end of the junction differs from germline and may be a read error. The rearrangement joins TRBV28 to TRBJ2-6; a possible D gene is TRBD1 (6 bases). The germline V gene encodes CDR1 MDHEN and CDR2 SYDVKM. The CDR3 has 18 amino acids. The CDR3 bases are TGTGCTAGCAGCATACGGGACATAATACTCTCTGAGGCCAACGTCCTGACTTTC. Translation: CASSIRDIILSEANVLTF.

This clonotype came up once. One junction end does not reproduce the germline sequence, and a read error may be involved. The rearrangement uses TRBV12-3 or TRBV12-4 and TRBJ2-7; possible D gene TRBD1, 5 bases. The CDR3 spans 13 residues. CDR3 sequence (DNA): TGTGACAGCAGTGCAGGGATTCAGGGCGAGCAGTACTTC. Translating gives CDSSAGIQGEQYF.

This clonotype was seen only once. One junction end does not reproduce the germline sequence, and a read error may be involved. V is TRBV20-1 and J is TRBJ2-5; possibly TRBD2 for D (5 bases). The length of the CDR3 is 12 residues. Germline V gives CDR1 DFQATT, CDR2 SNEGSKA (reference sequence). In nucleotides, the CDR3 is TGTAGTGCTAGCTGCCTAAAAGAGACCCAGTACTTC. Translating it yields CSASCLKETQYF.

Turning to this clonotype: This CDR3 fails to terminate in the conserved phenylalanine or tryptophan, so it likely reflects a read error. The limits of the CDR3 on the DNA are not certain, so only TCRdb's listed CDR3 is given. This chain joins TRBV29-1 and TRBJ1-1; the D call of TRBD1 is as the table states it, not checked on the DNA. Germline loops: CDR1 SQVTM, CDR2 ANQGSEA. The CDR3 has 13 residues if both end residues are counted. CDR3 region: CSVMTGSNTEDFS.

Comments on this clonotype: Sequence at one end of the junction differs from germline and may be a read error. V usage is TRBV11-3 and J usage is TRBJ2-2; D is possibly TRBD1 or TRBD2 (5 bases each). The CDR3 loop spans 15 amino acids. The V gene's germline CDR1 is SGHNT and CDR2 YENEEA. CDR3 protein: CGSSPRDRNTGELFF. DNA of the CDR3: TGTGGCAGCAGCCCCAGGGACCGGAACACCGGGGAGCTGTTCTTT.

Regarding this clonotype: Without the conserved terminal phenylalanine or tryptophan, this CDR3 likely stems from a read error. V gene TRBV28 combines with J gene TRBJ2-2, with TRBD2 matching 7 bases. The V gene's germline CDR1 is MDHEN and CDR2 SYDVKM. CDR3 length: 12 residues. As DNA, the CDR3 is TGTGCCAGCAGGGGAGGGACCGGAGAGCTGTTTTCT. It translates to CASRGGTGELFS.

This clonotype has only a few counts. An end of the junction does not agree with germline; a read error may underlie this. This CDR3 is CTSIPEGEGSSYNEQFF. The CDR3 DNA reads TGTACCAGCATCCCAGAGGGCGAGGGAAGCTCCTACAATGAGCAGTTCTTC. The chain joins TRBV11-2 to TRBJ2-1; D is possibly TRBD2 (5 bases). CDR3 length: 17 amino acids. Germline V lookup: CDR1 SGHAT, CDR2 FQNNGV.

On this clonotype itself: At one end the junction does not follow the germline gene, possibly because of a read error. The chain combines TRBV6-5 with TRBJ2-6, with D perhaps matching TRBD1 (5 bases). CDR3 length equals 16 residues. Per germline, CDR1 MNHEY and CDR2 SVGAGI. The CDR3 DNA reads TGTGCCTGCAGGTATACAGGCTTCTCTGGGGCCGACGTCCTGACTTTC. Its translation is CACRYTGFSGADVLTF.

This clonotype is large by share. The chain has TRBV29-1 and TRBJ2-1, with 9 positions matching TRBD2. CDR3 length: 15 residues. From germline, CDR1 is SQVTM and CDR2 ANQGSEA. The V and J ends lost 1 base and 7 bases, in that order; junction bases with no gene match: 8. The CDR3 region has the DNA TGCAGCGTTGAAGTTGGCGGGAGGGCCAAGAATGAGCAGTTCTTC. This sequence encodes CSVEVGGRAKNEQFF.

The genes are TRBV6-5 and TRBJ2-7, with a weak D call TRBD1 (6 bases). The J call may be faulty, since TRBJ2-1 better matches the DNA end. This CDR3 comprises 14 residues. Germline loops: CDR1 MNHEY, CDR2 SVGAGI. CDR3 region: CASRLDSRTYDQFF. CDR3 in DNA: TGTGCCAGCAGATTGGACAGTCGGACTTACGACCAGTTCTTC.

This chain uses TRBV4-1 with TRBJ2-7, with a tentative D call TRBD1 (5 bases). Germline CDR1 and CDR2: MGHRA and YSYEKL. The CDR3 is 15 residues long. Trimming stripped 4 bases from V and 2 bases from J, with 15 bases between. The CDR3 DNA follows: TGCGCCAGCAGCCTAGACAGAGGAGAGGCCTACGAGCAGTACTTC. It specifies CASSLDRGEAYEQYF.

Remarks on this clonotype: The CDR3 does not close with the conserved phenylalanine or tryptophan, likely indicating a read error. In DNA, the CDR3 is TGTGCCAGTAGCTTAGGCACCGGCAATGAGCAGTTCTCC. Its translation: CASSLGTGNEQFS. The gene calls are TRBV11-3 and TRBJ2-1; D not certain. In germline, CDR1 is SGHNT, CDR2 YENEEA. This CDR3 has 13 residues.

Remarks on this clonotype: The conserved final phenylalanine or tryptophan is absent from the CDR3, which likely points to a read error. The genes are TRBV29-1 and TRBJ2-2, with D possibly matching TRBD1 (6 bases). CDR3 length equals 14 residues. Germline CDR1 SQVTM, CDR2 ANQGSEA. CDR3 protein: CNILGQGRTGELFS. DNA of the CDR3: TGCAACATTTTAGGCCAGGGGCGGACCGGGGAGCTGTTTTCT.

A note on this clonotype: A read error may produce the germline difference seen at one junction end. The V gene is TRBV20-1, the J gene TRBJ2-1; 8 bases agree with TRBD1. This CDR3 is built from 14 residues. The germline V gene encodes CDR1 DFQATT and CDR2 SNEGSKA (reference sequence). The CDR3 sequence: CSAPGAGGVYEQIF. CDR3 in DNA: TGCAGTGCTCCCGGGGCAGGGGGCGTATACGAGCAGATCTTC.

This clonotype came up many times. The rearrangement uses TRBV6-2 or TRBV6-3 and TRBJ2-1, with unresolved D. Per germline, CDR1 MNHEY and CDR2 SVGEGT. V dropped 5 bases and J dropped 5 bases, with 19 bases sitting between them. The CDR3 covers 16 residues. In nucleotides, the CDR3 is TGTGCCAGCAGTGGTCTATCGACTTTCCGGGACAATGAGCAGTTCTTC. This sequence encodes CASSGLSTFRDNEQFF.

This clonotype was seen just once. A junction boundary mismatches the germline segment, possibly from a read error. The rearrangement joins TRBV4-1 to TRBJ2-7; tentatively, D is TRBD1 or TRBD2 (5 bases each). Germline-derived CDR1 and CDR2 are MGHRA and YSYEKL. The CDR3 is 14 residues long. The CDR3 region has the DNA TGCGCCGGCAGCCATCCCATGCGAGGGGACGAGCAGTACTTC. Translating gives CAGSHPMRGDEQYF.

As to this clonotype: A junction boundary mismatches the germline segment, possibly from a read error. J is TRBJ2-5 and V is TRBV5-1; the D gene is possibly TRBD1 (5 bases). The CDR3 runs 14 residues. Germline CDR1 SGHRS, CDR2 YFSETQ. The CDR3 protein is CTSSPRTSQETQYF. For the CDR3, the DNA is TGCACCAGCAGCCCAAGGACATCCCAAGAGACCCAGTACTTC. Based on the CDR3 plus reference TRBV5-1 and TRBJ2-5, the full variable domain is KAGVTQTPRYLIKTRGQQVTLSCSPISGHRSVSWYQQTPGQGLQFLFEYFSETQRNKGNFPGRFSGRQFSNSRSEMNVSTLELGDSALYLCTSSPRTSQETQYFGPGTRLLVL.

To note about this clonotype: It is likely a read error, because the conserved phenylalanine at the end of the CDR3 is missing. This chain connects TRBV20-1 to TRBJ2-7; D not resolved. With 1 base removed from V and 6 bases from J, the gap between germline ends came to 19 bases. This CDR3 spans 15 amino acids. Germline CDR1 and CDR2: DFQATT and SNEGSKA (reference sequence). This chain's CDR3 is CSARGLRVASPEQYN. As DNA, the CDR3 is TGCAGTGCTAGAGGTCTCCGGGTCGCCTCCCCCGAGCAGTACAAC.

A note on this clonotype: The junction differs from germline at one of its ends, possibly a read error. The chain combines TRBV29-1 with TRBJ2-7; D assignment may be TRBD1 or TRBD2 (5 bases each). This CDR3 is built from 14 residues. Germline V lookup: CDR1 SQVTM, CDR2 ANQGSEA. The CDR3 protein is CIVDIRDETHEQYF. The DNA of the CDR3 is TGCATCGTTGATATAAGGGACGAAACCCACGAGCAGTACTTC.

Worth noting for this clonotype: Compared with germline, one end of the junction differs, possibly owing to a read error. The rearrangement joins TRBV6-2 or TRBV6-3 to TRBJ2-5, with 10 nucleotides matching TRBD2. Germline loops: CDR1 MNHEY, CDR2 SVGEGT. The CDR3 runs 18 residues. The CDR3 is CASSRTSLLAGAQETQCF. Here the CDR3 DNA reads TGTGCCAGCAGCCGGACCTCTCTTCTAGCGGGAGCCCAAGAGACCCAGTGCTTC.

Details on this clonotype: A read error is likely, as this CDR3 ends without the conserved phenylalanine or tryptophan. The DNA is left out, because the CDR3 cannot be placed on it with certainty; the CDR3 is given as TCRdb lists it. The rearrangement links TRBV5-5 to TRBJ1-2; the table's D call, TRBD1, was not checked against the DNA. A total of 15 residues make up the CDR3, ends included. Germline CDR1 reads SGHKS; CDR2 reads YYEKEE (reference sequence). The CDR3 region is CTSSLTGTEDYGYAL.

This clonotype has more than one count but fewer than ten. The junction departs from germline at one end; a sequencing error may be responsible. This chain joins TRBV6-2 or TRBV6-3 and TRBJ2-1; TRBD2 aligns across 7 bases. Germline V lookup: CDR1 MNHEY, CDR2 SVGEGT. The CDR3 consists of 13 residues. CDR3 bases: TGTGCAACCGCGAGCGGGAACTACGATGAGCAGTTCTTC. Its translation is CATASGNYDEQFF.

J is TRBJ2-4 and V is TRBV5-4, with 8 bases that match TRBD2. V dropped 4 bases and J dropped 8; count of bases not matched to a gene: 8. Germline V gene lookup returns CDR1 SGHNT and CDR2 YYREEE (reference sequence). There are 14 residues in the CDR3. The CDR3 here is CASSDAGGSDIQYF. CDR3 coding DNA: TGTGCCAGCAGCGACGCGGGGGGCTCGGACATTCAGTACTTC.

CDR3 amino acids: CASRASGTSNEQFF. In DNA, the CDR3 is TGTGCCAGCAGGGCTAGCGGGACTAGCAATGAGCAGTTCTTC. J is TRBJ2-1 and V is TRBV6-2 or TRBV6-3; 9 bases match TRBD2. V gave up 6 bases and J gave up 6 bases; unmatched junction bases: 6. CDR1 MNHEY and CDR2 SVGEGT come from the germline V gene. The CDR3 is 14 residues long.